Listed below are T cell receptor beta chains from one sample, sequenced in a study of shared clonotypes between healthy human individuals. Clones were read by immunoSEQ multiplex PCR, and TCRdb kept only the in-frame ones, dropping some. This sample has 600,000 to 750,000 clones, with roughly 70% found just once. The source material was memory CD4+ T cells sorted from blood. Source of these receptors: a woman in her 30s in good health. Each CDR3 is given with its conserved first and last residue. Each record gives: V gene, clone size, J gene, CDR3 protein. A row's size may be missing; if present it is once, few, many or a size class.

TRBV6-4	once	TRBJ2-1	CASSPGTSGRFGQFF
TRBV13	.	TRBJ2-1	CASSSPTRSNEQFF
TRBV6-1	.	TRBJ2-2	CASDRAGELFF
TRBV6-4	.	TRBJ2-5	CASSLTQVETQYF
TRBV6-5	.	TRBJ2-1	CASSYYSGHEQFF
TRBV7-2	many	TRBJ2-5	CASSTYQETQYF
TRBV5-1	few	TRBJ2-1	CASSLDYNSYNEQFF
TRBV18	.	TRBJ2-1	CASSPGVGNEQFF
TRBV28	once	TRBJ1-1	CASSLLPGRAEAFF
TRBV14	.	TRBJ2-1	CASSQVAGASYNEQFF
TRBV7-9	.	TRBJ2-7	CASSLGTSGIEQYF
TRBV19	.	TRBJ1-2	CASMGQGFGKLNGYTF
TRBV7-2	many	TRBJ1-5	CASSLDTLTPQPQHF
TRBV6-5	few	TRBJ2-5	CASSGQGMGTQYF
TRBV5-1	once	TRBJ2-3	CASSRTTPSTDTQYF
TRBV27	once	TRBJ2-1	CASRSFTASYNEQFF
TRBV2	.	TRBJ2-1	CASSARVGAYNEQFF
TRBV14	.	TRBJ2-5	CASSHGLLETQYF
TRBV19	.	TRBJ2-1	CATHLAGAYNEQFF
TRBV29-1	few	TRBJ1-4	CSVGWTSDTNEKLFF
TRBV15	once	TRBJ1-2	CATSSYGASYTF
TRBV7-9	few	TRBJ2-1	CASSLGAGSSYNEQFF
TRBV7-9	few	TRBJ2-4	CASSLDPGMRALAKNIQYF
TRBV21-1	.	TRBJ2-7	CASSKHGPSYEQYF
TRBV7-2	.	TRBJ2-7	CASSRDRGSYEQYF
TRBV30	.	TRBJ1-2	CADRGQTF
TRBV7-9	.	TRBJ2-1	CAREGLPNEQFF
TRBV2	.	TRBJ2-3	CASNSGGGAPDTQYF
TRBV6-5	.	TRBJ1-5	CASSRDRVGSQHF
TRBV7-2	few	TRBJ2-7	CASSPSWLSSYEQYF
TRBV15	few	TRBJ2-7	CATSRAHLTSDSYEQYF
TRBV5-1	.	TRBJ2-2	CASSLRQAGELFF
TRBV5-1	.	TRBJ2-7	CASSPVGTSGKYEQYF
TRBV7-6	few	TRBJ2-1	CASSQWAEEQFF
TRBV28	.	TRBJ2-7	CASSSGGTNYYEQYF
TRBV11-2	.	TRBJ1-1	CASRRQQGEAFF
TRBV6-6	.	TRBJ2-7	CASRGDSGRDGYEQYF
TRBV28	.	TRBJ2-4	CASLLPPSGRGTIQYF
TRBV5-1	.	TRBJ1-1	CASSATGIRTEAFF
TRBV5-1	.	TRBJ2-5	CASSFGVDTEQYF
TRBV28	few	TRBJ2-7	CASSLSTGGSYEQYF
TRBV4-1	.	TRBJ1-1	CASSQEGGPYAMNTEAFF
TRBV5-1	.	TRBJ2-3	CASSPGTSGGTDTQYF
TRBV5-1	.	TRBJ1-2	CASSWGQANRGYTF